The source of this TCR beta chain is a study of beta chain features in type 1 diabetes (dated by TCRdb to between 2018 and 2020). In terms of the full investigation: Mean age, gender distribution, total cell number and subset yield were not different between patients and healthy donors. A total of roughly 100 million sorted cells were examined across all samples, and RNA yield correlated strongly with the number of cells per subset. The study compared TCRB repertoires of sorted circulating CD4+ T cell subsets between recently diagnosed type 1 diabetes patients and matched healthy donors. Whereas all 28 donors provided naive and central memory subsets, regulatory and stem cell-like memory subsets were isolated from just 8 patients and about 8 healthy donors.

Here is what the overall study found, with its caveats: Sequencing cDNA rather than genomic DNA could over-represent highly expressing activated cells, although activation and CD3 levels did not differ between groups. PCR may preferentially amplify shorter templates, but because patient and control samples were amplified and corrected together, any resulting skew would affect both groups equally. Only small numbers of individuals were included in the HLA sub-analyses, which left unresolved whether HLA type had any influence on TCRB rearrangement. Type 1 diabetes patients showed a moderate but significant shortening of TCRB CDR3 length in all four CD4+ subsets. Naive, central memory and regulatory TCRB repertoires appeared to be more similar among patients than among healthy donors. Patients with type 1 diabetes made fewer insertions and deleted more nucleotides at VDJ recombination sites, implying thymic rearrangement abnormalities.

This clone was counted a few times. The antigen it recognizes is unknown. No per-base quality is available; no much larger clone lies one base away. Each donor gave one peripheral blood draw, averaging roughly 0.11 L, which was collected into heparinised tubes. A BD FACSAria II was used to sort naive, central memory, regulatory and stem cell-like memory CD4+ T cells with a panel that included CD45RO, CCR7, CD25, CD127, CD95 and CD27. Purity was above 95% for every sorted population. PBMCs were separated immediately by Lymphoprep density gradient centrifugation and were stained directly, without being cultured. So that batch effects would be minimized, each experiment stained and sorted samples in pairs, pairing one healthy donor with one patient. The entire isolated RNA was reverse transcribed using the High Capacity cDNA Reverse Transcription Kit, and thus expressed TCRB transcripts were sequenced. Deep immunoSEQ sequencing was applied to naive, central memory and regulatory T cell samples, giving an average of roughly 3.5 million total reads per sample. Sorted cells were lysed in RLT buffer and RNA was extracted with DNase-treated RNeasy Micro or Mini kits, depending on cell number. Each cell subset was processed separately to prevent cross-contamination, with patient and healthy donor samples processed together. The immunoSEQ multiplex PCR was used to amplify TCRB sequences from cDNA, yielding 87-bp fragments that span the CDR3 region. The amplicons were sequenced using the Illumina HiSeq platform. On the authors' methods: PCR bias was corrected computationally using synthetic template baselines, and reads within Hamming distance 2 were collapsed, with unmergeable singletons discarded. Reads were aligned against IMGT so that V, D and J genes, CDR3 length and insertions or deletions at six rearrangement sites could be assigned. Clonotype counts were normalized to sorted cell number within each subset before computing true diversity and Gini coefficients with the tcR R package. The overlap coefficient, calculated on TCRB nucleotide sequences, was used to measure repertoire sharing. Out-of-frame TCRB sequences from naive cells were analyzed to stand in for the pre-selection repertoire. Here the immuneACCESS table is served through TCRdb, limited to in-frame sequences with V and J called. Missing clones are a known gap in these copies; in checked studies unresolved V genes cover under half, and the rest lacks a known reason. V, J and clone size were drawn from that table, and D and trimming were deduced from the DNA. In this sample the table shows 620,000 or so clones, around a sixth of which occur a single time. The top ten constitute 0.07% to 0.095% of the sample.

V loses 0 bases of germline sequence and J loses 1 base, and the interval between the two ends is 6 bases. The CDR3 covers 13 residues, taking in both the cysteine and the phenylalanine. Only the CDR3 DNA is retained, 39 bases long and in frame from the first base. Taken from the germline V gene, the CDR1 and CDR2 loops are SQVTM and ANQGSEA. The sequence came from a man between 18 and 35 years old in good health. Specimen: naive CD4+ T cells from blood. Per the publication, the cell subset or site label means: true naive CD4+ T cells. This chain joins TRBV29-1 to TRBJ1-1; confidence is insufficient to name the D gene. The DNA sequence reads TGCAGCGTTGAAGAAAGGCGGAACACTGAAGCTTTCTTT. Translated, it gives CSVEERRNTEAFF.